The rows below give T cell receptor beta chains drawn from one sample of a study of blood T cells in healthy people across ages. TCRdb ran MiXCR on the 5' RACE reads and lists one entry per CDR3 protein. The sample shows over 1,500,000 distinct CDR3 sequences, about two fifths of them seen only once. The sequenced sample was blood. These receptor sequences come from a human donor in good health. CDR3s include the opening cysteine and the closing phenylalanine or tryptophan. D genes are given only for firm matches. Not all rows give a size; the values are once, few, many and, for expanded clones, a class.

abundance: -; len: 13; d_gene: -; v_gene: TRBV6-5; j_gene: TRBJ1-2; CDR3aa: CASKEGGNYGYTF; CDR3nt: TGTGCCAGCAAGGAAGGCGGGAACTATGGCTACACCTTC
abundance: few; len: 14; d_gene: -; v_gene: TRBV20-1; j_gene: TRBJ2-5; CDR3aa: CSAGGMGYQETQYF; CDR3nt: TGCAGTGCTGGTGGGATGGGGTACCAAGAGACCCAGTACTTC
abundance: -; len: 17; d_gene: -; v_gene: TRBV7-6; j_gene: TRBJ2-1; CDR3aa: CASGPRTGSNYYNEQFF; CDR3nt: TGTGCCAGCGGCCCGCGGACGGGTTCGAATTATTACAATGAGCAGTTCTTC
abundance: few; len: 18; d_gene: -; v_gene: TRBV11-2; j_gene: TRBJ2-3; CDR3aa: CASSLDRSYDRITDTQYF; CDR3nt: TGTGCCAGCAGCTTAGATCGTTCCTATGACAGAATCACAGATACGCAGTATTTT
abundance: -; len: 13; d_gene: -; v_gene: TRBV30; j_gene: TRBJ2-3; CDR3aa: CACLQGIADTQYF; CDR3nt: TGTGCCTGCCTTCAGGGAATTGCAGATACGCAGTATTTT
abundance: -; len: 13; d_gene: -; v_gene: TRBV4-2; j_gene: TRBJ2-1; CDR3aa: CASSVMGYNEQFF; CDR3nt: TGTGCCAGCAGCGTAATGGGGTACAATGAGCAGTTCTTC
abundance: -; len: 16; d_gene: TRBD2; v_gene: TRBV2; j_gene: TRBJ2-1; CDR3aa: CATGLAGGLSYNEQFF; CDR3nt: TGTGCCACCGGACTAGCGGGGGGGCTCTCCTACAATGAGCAGTTCTTC
abundance: -; len: 13; d_gene: -; v_gene: TRBV27; j_gene: TRBJ1-1; CDR3aa: CASSPLRGWIAFF; CDR3nt: TGTGCCAGCAGTCCTCTCCGGGGGTGGATAGCTTTCTTT
abundance: once; len: 12; d_gene: -; v_gene: TRBV7-9; j_gene: TRBJ2-1; CDR3aa: CAGSYFDDEQFF; CDR3nt: TGTGCCGGCAGCTACTTCGACGATGAGCAGTTCTTC
abundance: -; len: 14; d_gene: -; v_gene: TRBV4-2; j_gene: TRBJ2-1; CDR3aa: CASSQDGRHNEQFF; CDR3nt: TGTGCCAGCAGCCAAGATGGTCGACACAATGAGCAGTTCTTC
abundance: -; len: 13; d_gene: -; v_gene: TRBV29-1; j_gene: TRBJ1-4; CDR3aa: CSVEGGINEKLFF; CDR3nt: TGCAGCGTCGAAGGGGGAATTAATGAAAAACTGTTTTTT
abundance: few; len: 14; d_gene: -; v_gene: TRBV7-2; j_gene: TRBJ2-1; CDR3aa: CASSTGLGWEEQFF; CDR3nt: TGTGCCAGCAGTACGGGACTTGGATGGGAAGAGCAGTTCTTC
abundance: many; len: 13; d_gene: -; v_gene: TRBV29-1; j_gene: TRBJ1-2; CDR3aa: CSITQGESYGYTF; CDR3nt: TGCAGTATTACACAGGGAGAAAGCTATGGCTACACCTTC
abundance: -; len: 15; d_gene: TRBD2; v_gene: TRBV20-1; j_gene: TRBJ2-3; CDR3aa: CSARGASGFPDTQYF; CDR3nt: TGCAGTGCTAGAGGGGCTAGCGGGTTTCCAGATACGCAGTATTTT
abundance: few; len: 14; d_gene: -; v_gene: TRBV6-2/TRBV6-3; j_gene: TRBJ2-7; CDR3aa: CASSPGNSAYEQYF; CDR3nt: TGTGCCAGCAGCCCCGGGAACTCCGCCTACGAGCAGTACTTC
abundance: few; len: 12; d_gene: -; v_gene: TRBV6-5; j_gene: TRBJ1-5; CDR3aa: CASSTEGQPQHF; CDR3nt: TGTGCCAGCAGTACCGAAGGTCAGCCCCAGCATTTT
abundance: few; len: 17; d_gene: -; v_gene: TRBV6-6; j_gene: TRBJ1-2; CDR3aa: CASSYSGGGAPGDGYTF; CDR3nt: TGTGCCAGCAGTTACTCCGGCGGGGGGGCGCCTGGAGATGGCTACACCTTC
abundance: few; len: 15; d_gene: TRBD1; v_gene: TRBV6-1; j_gene: TRBJ2-5; CDR3aa: CASSGRDRGGETQYF; CDR3nt: TGTGCCAGCAGTGGCCGGGACAGGGGAGGAGAGACCCAGTACTTC
abundance: -; len: 17; d_gene: -; v_gene: TRBV5-1; j_gene: TRBJ1-1; CDR3aa: CASQRDARIQMNTEAFF; CDR3nt: TGCGCCAGCCAGCGGGACGCCCGCATACAAATGAACACTGAAGCTTTCTTT
abundance: -; len: 15; d_gene: TRBD2; v_gene: TRBV3-1; j_gene: TRBJ2-5; CDR3aa: CASRRRETSGVEQYF; CDR3nt: TGTGCCAGCCGCCGAAGAGAGACTAGCGGGGTGGAGCAGTACTTC
abundance: few; len: 14; d_gene: TRBD2; v_gene: TRBV6-2/TRBV6-3; j_gene: TRBJ2-3; CDR3aa: CASSWTSGPDTQYF; CDR3nt: TGTGCCAGCAGCTGGACTAGCGGACCAGATACGCAGTATTTT
abundance: -; len: 15; d_gene: TRBD2; v_gene: TRBV20-1; j_gene: TRBJ2-7; CDR3aa: CSARESSGGTYEQYF; CDR3nt: TGCAGTGCTAGAGAATCAAGCGGGGGCACCTACGAGCAGTACTTC
abundance: -; len: 12; d_gene: -; v_gene: TRBV7-2; j_gene: TRBJ1-1; CDR3aa: CASSSGQDRAFF; CDR3nt: TGTGCCAGCAGTTCCGGGCAAGACCGGGCTTTCTTT
abundance: -; len: 19; d_gene: TRBD1; v_gene: TRBV5-1; j_gene: TRBJ2-5; CDR3aa: CASSLWGTGIGGVQETQYF; CDR3nt: TGCGCCAGCAGCCTGTGGGGGACAGGCATAGGTGGGGTGCAAGAGACCCAGTACTTC
abundance: -; len: 12; d_gene: -; v_gene: TRBV20-1; j_gene: TRBJ2-1; CDR3aa: CSARRRANEQFF; CDR3nt: TGCAGTGCTAGGCGCAGGGCTAATGAGCAGTTCTTC
abundance: -; len: 16; d_gene: TRBD1; v_gene: TRBV7-2; j_gene: TRBJ1-4; CDR3aa: CASSLRAGGVGEKLFF; CDR3nt: TGTGCCAGCAGCCTAAGAGCAGGGGGTGTGGGTGAAAAACTGTTTTTT
abundance: few; len: 16; d_gene: TRBD2; v_gene: TRBV5-1; j_gene: TRBJ2-3; CDR3aa: CASSLASGSFMDTQYF; CDR3nt: TGCGCCAGCAGCTTGGCTAGCGGATCTTTTATGGATACGCAGTATTTT
abundance: -; len: 16; d_gene: TRBD1; v_gene: TRBV29-1; j_gene: TRBJ2-1; CDR3aa: CSVPPGGTGAYNEQFF; CDR3nt: TGCAGCGTTCCTCCTGGGGGGACAGGGGCATACAATGAGCAGTTCTTC
abundance: -; len: 13; d_gene: -; v_gene: TRBV9; j_gene: TRBJ1-5; CDR3aa: CASSVDTNQPQHF; CDR3nt: TGTGCCAGCAGCGTGGACACGAATCAGCCCCAGCATTTT
abundance: -; len: 13; d_gene: TRBD1; v_gene: TRBV7-2; j_gene: TRBJ1-2; CDR3aa: CASPSGTGFGYTF; CDR3nt: TGTGCCAGCCCATCCGGGACAGGGTTTGGCTACACCTTC
abundance: -; len: 15; d_gene: -; v_gene: TRBV7-2; j_gene: TRBJ1-1; CDR3aa: CASSFGRRGFTEAFF; CDR3nt: TGTGCCAGCAGCTTCGGACGGCGGGGTTTTACTGAAGCTTTCTTT
abundance: many; len: 15; d_gene: -; v_gene: TRBV20-1; j_gene: TRBJ2-3; CDR3aa: CSAQSGAQFTDTQYF; CDR3nt: TGCAGTGCCCAAAGTGGGGCACAATTCACAGATACGCAGTATTTT
abundance: -; len: 15; d_gene: -; v_gene: TRBV20-1; j_gene: TRBJ2-7; CDR3aa: CSASVTGYSPDEQYF; CDR3nt: TGCAGTGCCAGCGTTACGGGCTATTCCCCGGACGAGCAGTACTTC
abundance: -; len: 15; d_gene: -; v_gene: TRBV6-6; j_gene: TRBJ1-2; CDR3aa: CASNPSEEGVYGYTF; CDR3nt: TGTGCCAGCAACCCTTCAGAGGAGGGGGTATATGGCTACACCTTC
abundance: few; len: 16; d_gene: -; v_gene: TRBV7-9; j_gene: TRBJ2-1; CDR3aa: CASSLGGQLFYNEQFF; CDR3nt: TGTGCCAGCAGCTTAGGGGGGCAGTTGTTCTACAATGAGCAGTTCTTC
abundance: few; len: 14; d_gene: -; v_gene: TRBV12-3/TRBV12-4; j_gene: TRBJ1-2; CDR3aa: CASSWVSEVGGYTF; CDR3nt: TGTGCCAGCAGTTGGGTCAGTGAAGTGGGTGGCTACACCTTC
abundance: -; len: 13; d_gene: -; v_gene: TRBV6-1; j_gene: TRBJ2-7; CDR3aa: CASSEARSYAQYF; CDR3nt: TGTGCCAGCAGTGAAGCGCGGAGTTACGCGCAGTACTTC
abundance: -; len: 15; d_gene: TRBD1; v_gene: TRBV9; j_gene: TRBJ2-7; CDR3aa: CASSVGQGAIHEQYF; CDR3nt: TGTGCCAGCAGCGTCGGGCAGGGGGCTATCCACGAGCAGTACTTC
abundance: few; len: 16; d_gene: -; v_gene: TRBV27; j_gene: TRBJ2-1; CDR3aa: CASSSPGTVSYNEQFF; CDR3nt: TGTGCCAGCAGTTCTCCAGGGACCGTCTCCTACAATGAGCAGTTCTTC
abundance: -; len: 15; d_gene: -; v_gene: TRBV5-1; j_gene: TRBJ2-1; CDR3aa: CASTNLFSGNNEQFF; CDR3nt: TGCGCCAGCACCAACCTTTTTTCGGGTAACAATGAGCAGTTCTTC
abundance: -; len: 16; d_gene: -; v_gene: TRBV6-5; j_gene: TRBJ2-7; CDR3aa: CASSYSTGQTSYEQYF; CDR3nt: TGTGCCAGCAGTTACTCAACCGGACAAACGTCCTACGAGCAGTACTTC
abundance: -; len: 16; d_gene: -; v_gene: TRBV12-1; j_gene: TRBJ2-1; CDR3aa: CASSSSSGGASNEQFF; CDR3nt: TGTGCCAGCAGCTCCTCTAGCGGGGGGGCCTCAAATGAGCAATTCTTC
abundance: -; len: 13; d_gene: -; v_gene: TRBV3-1; j_gene: TRBJ1-1; CDR3aa: CASSRTGDSEAFF; CDR3nt: TGTGCCAGCAGCCGAACCGGGGACTCTGAAGCTTTCTTT
abundance: -; len: 13; d_gene: -; v_gene: TRBV20-1; j_gene: TRBJ1-2; CDR3aa: CSAFPGDWNGYTF; CDR3nt: TGCAGTGCTTTCCCGGGGGATTGGAATGGCTACACCTTC
abundance: few; len: 14; d_gene: TRBD2; v_gene: TRBV28; j_gene: TRBJ2-7; CDR3aa: CASSQSGGPYEQYF; CDR3nt: TGTGCCAGCAGTCAAAGCGGGGGGCCCTACGAGCAGTACTTC
abundance: few; len: 17; d_gene: -; v_gene: TRBV7-9; j_gene: TRBJ2-5; CDR3aa: CASSSPRGRGQQETQYF; CDR3nt: TGTGCCAGCAGCTCTCCACGGGGGAGAGGACAACAAGAGACCCAGTACTTC
abundance: -; len: 16; d_gene: TRBD1; v_gene: TRBV3-1; j_gene: TRBJ2-7; CDR3aa: CASSEEGTGTAYEQYF; CDR3nt: TGTGCCAGCAGCGAAGAGGGGACAGGTACGGCCTACGAGCAGTACTTC
abundance: -; len: 13; d_gene: -; v_gene: TRBV7-2; j_gene: TRBJ2-1; CDR3aa: CASRQNRGTPKFF; CDR3nt: TGTGCCAGCAGACAGAACCGGGGCACCCCGAAGTTCTTC
abundance: -; len: 16; d_gene: TRBD1; v_gene: TRBV12-3/TRBV12-4; j_gene: TRBJ1-2; CDR3aa: CASSQRTGGGNYGYTF; CDR3nt: TGTGCCAGCAGTCAACGTACAGGGGGGGGTAACTATGGCTACACCTTC
abundance: few; len: 14; d_gene: TRBD1; v_gene: TRBV20-1; j_gene: TRBJ1-6; CDR3aa: CSVGQGLYNSPLHF; CDR3nt: TGCAGTGTGGGACAGGGCCTCTATAATTCACCCCTCCACTTT
abundance: few; len: 17; d_gene: TRBD2; v_gene: TRBV7-2; j_gene: TRBJ2-3; CDR3aa: CASSIGLAGGTTDTQYF; CDR3nt: TGTGCCAGCAGCATTGGACTAGCGGGGGGCACAACAGATACGCAGTATTTT
abundance: -; len: 15; d_gene: -; v_gene: TRBV12-3/TRBV12-4; j_gene: TRBJ1-5; CDR3aa: CASSLAGDAWQPQHF; CDR3nt: TGTGCCAGCAGTTTAGCGGGGGATGCCTGGCAGCCCCAGCATTTT
abundance: few; len: 13; d_gene: -; v_gene: TRBV7-2; j_gene: TRBJ1-2; CDR3aa: CASSLDQGGGYTF; CDR3nt: TGTGCCAGCAGCTTAGATCAGGGCGGCGGCTACACCTTC
abundance: -; len: 13; d_gene: TRBD1; v_gene: TRBV12-3/TRBV12-4; j_gene: TRBJ2-4; CDR3aa: CASREQGEETQDF; CDR3nt: TGTGCCAGCAGGGAACAGGGGGAAGAGACCCAGGACTTC